The text below deals with one TCR beta chain. Its antigen is unidentified. The entry originates in a study of OX40 agonist ivuxolimab in advanced cancers. Across the study: The dose of intravenous ivuxolimab that patients received every 2 weeks ranged from 0.01 to 10 mg/kg.

Measured with immunoSEQ multiplex PCR; TCRdb has only the in-frame clones, and not every one. The repertoire holds approximately 67,000 clones, with approximately 84% as singletons. Findings of the study overall: CD4+ and CD8+ T cells in blood underwent clonal expansion by week 6 at 0.1 to 3.0 mg/kg. In CD8+ T cells, expanded clones were on average more numerous than in CD4+.

Germline V CDR1 and CDR2: MDHEN, SYDVKM. V was shortened by 5 bases and J by 5 bases, with 12 bases between the two germline ends. This CDR3 is 13 amino acids long. The chain links TRBV28 to TRBJ1-1, with a tentative D call TRBD1 (5 bases). This TCR was recovered from an adult with an advanced solid tumor such as melanoma, head and neck, liver or kidney cancer. The sample consisted of CD4+ or CD8+ T cells sorted from blood, taken in a trial of the OX40 agonist ivuxolimab. CDR3 residues: CASSPSRGTEAFF. As DNA, the CDR3 is TGTGCCAGCAGTCCATCACGGGGGACTGAAGCTTTCTTT.